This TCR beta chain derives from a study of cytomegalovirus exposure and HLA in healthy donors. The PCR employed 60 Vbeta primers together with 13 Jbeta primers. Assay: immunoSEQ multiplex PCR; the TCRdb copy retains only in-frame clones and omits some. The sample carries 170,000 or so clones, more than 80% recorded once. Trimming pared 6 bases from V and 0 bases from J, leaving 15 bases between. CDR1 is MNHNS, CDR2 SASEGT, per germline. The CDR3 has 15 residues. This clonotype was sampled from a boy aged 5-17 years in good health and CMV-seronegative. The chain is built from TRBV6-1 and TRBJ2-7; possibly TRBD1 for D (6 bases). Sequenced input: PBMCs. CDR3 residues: CASRPIQGFSYEQYF. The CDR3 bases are TGTGCCAGCAGACCGATACAGGGTTTCTCCTACGAGCAGTACTTC.